The entry below gives a single TCR beta chain sequence along with its context. This clonotype was detected a few times. Its antigen specificity is not known. Base qualities are missing; no much larger clone stands one base away. The data originate from a study of T-cell reconstitution after alpha-beta-depleted transplantation in children (dated by TCRdb to the mid-2010s). Describing the broader study: The study quantitatively tracked T-cell immune reconstitution after TCRalphabeta/CD19-depleted allogeneic hematopoietic cell transplantation in children using TCR repertoire profiling.

Libraries came from PCR. Data came from an Illumina HiSeq 2500. Molecular barcoding was employed in the preparation of TCR libraries, with unique molecular identifiers being used to normalize TCRbeta repertoire quantification. TCRdb reprocessing: public reads trimmed at Q25 with fastp, clones called with MiXCR, in-frame beta chains kept. Merged by CDR3 protein, the rows form single entries marked with the most common genes and DNA. The sample contains about 220,000 distinct CDR3 sequences, approximately 15% of them found a single time. The top ten constitute roughly two fifths of the sample. According to the study, the label for this sample's treatment or condition signals: allogeneic hematopoietic cell transplantation with graft depleted of TCRalphabeta T cells and CD19 B cells. The children who served as transplant recipients had been given grafts of TCRalphabeta/CD19-depleted allogeneic hematopoietic cells.

Results the study describes overall, beyond this receptor: About two months after transplant, the apparently early recovery of alphabetaT-cell counts reportedly depended on just several hundred clones that had expanded rapidly and came from non-depleted graft cells. In some patients, the high TCRbeta diversity seen at day 60 was put down to recipient T cells and intrathymic progenitors that had survived conditioning. Over subsequent months, a decline in hyperexpanded clone frequencies was noted, and after one year, T-cell counts and TCRbeta diversity were mostly ascribed to newly produced T cells.

This clonotype was sampled from a male patient between 2 and 15 years old who had a stem cell transplant for acute lymphoblastic leukemia, so the T cells may come from the graft donor. The sample in question was PBMCs, mostly from graft donor cells, obtained 360 days after TCRalphabeta/CD19-depleted stem cell transplant.

The nucleotides read TGTGCCAGCCAAACCATGAGGGACTTACAAGAGACCCAGTACTTC. Its protein is CASQTMRDLQETQYF. Recombination linked TRBV27 to TRBJ2-5; a tentative D match to TRBD2 spans 6 bases. For CDR1 and CDR2, the germline V gene (reference sequence) lists MNHEY and SMNVEV. CDR3 length: 15 amino acids, cysteine to phenylalanine. Only the CDR3 portion is preserved as DNA: 45 bases, with reading frame beginning at the first base. V and J lose 8 bases and 2 bases, and a span of 18 bases separates them.